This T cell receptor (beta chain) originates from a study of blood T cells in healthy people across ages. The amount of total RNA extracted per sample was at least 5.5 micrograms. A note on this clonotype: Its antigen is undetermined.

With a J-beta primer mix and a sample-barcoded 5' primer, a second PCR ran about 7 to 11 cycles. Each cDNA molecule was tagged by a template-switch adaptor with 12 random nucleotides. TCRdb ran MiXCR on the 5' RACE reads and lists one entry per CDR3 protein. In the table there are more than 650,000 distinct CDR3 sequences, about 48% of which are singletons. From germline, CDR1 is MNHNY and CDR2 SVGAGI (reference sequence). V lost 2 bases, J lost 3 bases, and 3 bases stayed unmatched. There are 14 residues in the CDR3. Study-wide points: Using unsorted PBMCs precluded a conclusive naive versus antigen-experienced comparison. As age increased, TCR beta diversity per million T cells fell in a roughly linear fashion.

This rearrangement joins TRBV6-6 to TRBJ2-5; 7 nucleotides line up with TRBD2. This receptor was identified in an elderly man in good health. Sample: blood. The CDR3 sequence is CASSYGRVKETQYF. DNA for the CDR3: TGTGCCAGCAGTTACGGGAGGGTTAAAGAGACCCAGTACTTC.